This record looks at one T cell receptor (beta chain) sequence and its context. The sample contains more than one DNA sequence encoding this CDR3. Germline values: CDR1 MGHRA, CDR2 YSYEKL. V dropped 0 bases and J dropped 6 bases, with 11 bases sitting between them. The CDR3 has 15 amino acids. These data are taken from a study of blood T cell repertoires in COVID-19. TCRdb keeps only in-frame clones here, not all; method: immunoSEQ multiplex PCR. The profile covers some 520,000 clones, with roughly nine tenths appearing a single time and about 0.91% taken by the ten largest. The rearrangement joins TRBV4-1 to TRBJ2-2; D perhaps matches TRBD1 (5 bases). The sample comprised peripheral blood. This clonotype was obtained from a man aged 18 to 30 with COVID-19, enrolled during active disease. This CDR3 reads CASSQDQGAAGELFF. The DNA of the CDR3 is TGCGCCAGCAGCCAAGACCAGGGCGCCGCCGGGGAGCTGTTTTTT.